This record covers a single TCR beta chain. Its antigen is not known. This sample was included in a study of cytomegalovirus exposure and HLA in healthy donors. Both 60 Vbeta primers and 13 Jbeta primers went into the PCR. Method: immunoSEQ multiplex PCR; TCRdb's copy keeps in-frame clones and lacks some. Counted here are 50,000 to 80,000 clones, around 74% occurring once; the ten biggest clones make up about 5%. General observations from the study: Reports state that TCR beta sequences accurately predicted most subjects' HLA-A and HLA-B alleles.

The material sequenced was PBMCs. The clonotype was recovered from a male donor in good health and CMV-seropositive.

CDR3 protein: CASSLNPGGYGYTF. The CDR3 DNA follows: TGTGCCAGCAGCTTAAATCCGGGGGGCTATGGCTACACCTTC. J is TRBJ1-2 and V is TRBV7-2; D perhaps matches TRBD1 (5 bases). V was trimmed by 2 bases and J by 4 bases, leaving 11 bases between them. Looked up from germline, CDR1 is SGHTA and CDR2 is FQGNSA. The CDR3 runs 14 residues.